This TCR beta chain was observed in a study of spatial heterogeneity in lung cancer. General observations from the study: The study found that expanded intratumoral alpha and beta TCR counts tracked tumor mutation counts.

This sample's time point: sample taken at primary tumor resection. The input material, whole RNA from tumor, nontumor lung or frozen PBMC, was sequenced unsorted. TCRdb re-called the 5' RACE reads through MiXCR, storing one row per CDR3 protein. This sample has 20,000 to 30,000 distinct CDR3 sequences; approximately 9% occur once, and the top ten carry more than 6%. Germline CDR1 SNHLY, CDR2 FYNNEI. Trimming took off 11 bases at V and 11 bases at J, with 9 bases between the two ends. The length of the CDR3 is 8 residues. This clonotype has a handful of counts. Its antigen remains unknown. The rearrangement joins TRBV2 to TRBJ1-2; D call uncertain. This receptor was identified in a male donor with early-stage non-small cell lung cancer. Sequences were derived from lung tumor tissue, sampled at surgery. The CDR3 DNA reads TGTGCCCGGGGAGGGTACACCTTC. Its protein is CARGGYTF.